The present TCR beta chain was sequenced within a study of T cell clones after liver transplantation. Sequenced by immunoSEQ multiplex PCR; TCRdb stores in-frame clones only, minus some. The sample contains approximately 6,000 clones, over 75% of which appear only once. With respect to this clone: Its antigen is currently unknown.

Study outcomes and limitations: The donor-reactive repertoire was only partly measurable in a couple of subjects, lacking donor cells.

V was clipped by 0 bases and J by 4 bases, with 10 bases between them. This CDR3 has 14 amino acids. Germline-derived CDR1 and CDR2 are SGHAT and FQNNGV. The sequence was obtained from a human donor who received a liver transplant. The genes are TRBV11-2 and TRBJ2-7, with D unresolved. The sample here was CD8+ T cells from blood, taken before liver transplant. The CDR3 sequence is CASSLELGSYEQYF. The DNA for the CDR3 is TGTGCCAGCAGCTTAGAATTGGGATCTTACGAGCAGTACTTC.